This is a list of T cell receptor beta chains from one sample in a study of blood T cell repertoires in COVID-19. Profiling relied on immunoSEQ multiplex PCR, and the TCRdb table lists in-frame clones only, not all of them. Found here are roughly 100,000 clones, 85% to 90% of them singletons; the top ten hold over 2.5%. The sequenced sample consisted of peripheral blood. These receptor sequences come from a man over 45 with active or convalescent COVID-19. Each CDR3 is given with its conserved first and last residue. Fields, in order: J gene, D gene, clone size, V gene, CDR3 protein, CDR3 DNA. The D gene is left open where the match is weak. Where a row states a size, it is once, few, many or the class of an expanded clone; other rows omit it.

TRBJ2-3,TRBD2,-,TRBV24-1,CATSDRLAGGITDTQYF,TGTGCCACCAGTGACCGACTAGCGGGGGGCATAACAGATACGCAGTATTTT
TRBJ2-1,TRBD1,-,TRBV24-1,CATSDDRGNEQFF,TGTGCCACCAGTGATGACAGGGGGAATGAGCAGTTCTTC
TRBJ2-7,-,-,TRBV2,CASSAPPGHTYEQYF,TGTGCCAGCTCTGCTCCTCCGGGACACACCTACGAGCAGTACTTC
TRBJ2-5,-,-,TRBV19,CASSSQETQYF,TGTGCCAGTAGTTCACAAGAGACCCAGTACTTC
TRBJ1-5,-,-,TRBV7-9,CASSLYQGRNQPQHF,TGTGCCAGCAGCTTGTATCAGGGTCGGAATCAGCCCCAGCATTTT
TRBJ2-5,-,-,TRBV7-2,CASSFESGKTQYF,TGTGCCAGCAGCTTTGAAAGCGGAAAGACCCAGTACTTC
TRBJ2-3,-,-,TRBV7-8,CASSLGLMTEPDTQYF,TGTGCCAGCAGCTTAGGGTTGATGACGGAGCCAGATACGCAGTATTTT
TRBJ2-5,TRBD2,-,TRBV6-1,CASSETSGGSEAETQYF,TGTGCCAGCAGTGAGACTAGCGGGGGGTCCGAAGCAGAGACCCAGTACTTC
TRBJ1-1,-,-,TRBV6-5,CASRAQGIGEAFF,TGTGCCAGCAGAGCACAGGGAATTGGTGAAGCTTTCTTT
TRBJ1-5,-,-,TRBV7-8,CASSLAIRGGNQPQHF,TGTGCCAGCAGCTTAGCAATTAGGGGGGGTAATCAGCCCCAGCATTTT
TRBJ1-2,-,-,TRBV28,CASIEGGVRNGYTF,TGTGCCAGCATTGAGGGGGGGGTCAGAAATGGCTACACCTTC
TRBJ1-5,-,once,TRBV21-1,CASSKASPGVRNQPQHF,TGTGCCAGCAGCAAAGCCTCCCCCGGGGTTCGCAATCAGCCCCAGCATTTT
TRBJ2-7,TRBD1,-,TRBV6-5,CASSSGTDTYEQYF,TGTGCCAGCAGTTCCGGGACAGATACCTACGAGCAGTACTTC
TRBJ2-5,TRBD1,-,TRBV11-1,CASSAGTGQETQYF,TGTGCCAGCAGCGCCGGGACAGGACAAGAGACCCAGTACTTC
TRBJ2-3,-,-,TRBV9,CASSVTHPADTQYF,TGTGCCAGCAGCGTAACCCATCCGGCAGATACGCAGTATTTT
TRBJ1-5,-,-,TRBV15,CATTRGSNQPQHF,TGTGCCACCACACGCGGGTCCAATCAGCCCCAGCATTTT
TRBJ2-5,-,-,TRBV18,CASSNLRVRETQYF,TGTGCCAGCTCTAACCTGCGGGTCCGGGAGACCCAGTACTTC
TRBJ1-5,TRBD1,-,TRBV6-2/TRBV6-3,CASSHRGGSNQPQHF,TGTGCCAGCAGTCACAGGGGAGGAAGCAATCAGCCCCAGCATTTT
TRBJ2-1,TRBD2,-,TRBV5-5,CASSPSGGSYNEQFF,TGTGCCAGCAGCCCTAGCGGGGGCTCCTACAATGAGCAGTTCTTC
TRBJ2-5,-,few,TRBV7-2,CASGLTAGKETQYF,TGTGCCAGCGGGCTGACAGCGGGTAAAGAGACCCAGTACTTC
TRBJ1-2,TRBD1,-,TRBV6-5,CASSYGDRVDYGYTF,TGTGCCAGCAGTTACGGGGACAGGGTGGACTATGGCTACACCTTC
TRBJ2-5,TRBD2,few,TRBV5-6,CASSYERGGVETQYF,TGTGCCAGCAGCTATGAGCGGGGGGGCGTTGAGACCCAGTACTTC
TRBJ1-5,TRBD1,once,TRBV20-1,CSASGGQGVSQPQHF,TGCAGTGCTAGTGGGGGACAGGGGGTAAGTCAGCCCCAGCATTTT
TRBJ1-6,TRBD1,-,TRBV3-1/TRBV3-2,CASSQSDRGNNSPLHF,TGTGCCAGCAGTCAATCCGACAGGGGGAATAATTCACCCCTCCACTTT
TRBJ2-7,-,-,TRBV3-1/TRBV3-2,CASSLSSYEQYF,TGTGCCAGCAGCCTCTCCTCCTACGAGCAGTACTTC
TRBJ2-1,-,-,TRBV5-6,CASSFLSASSYNEQFF,TGTGCCAGCAGCTTCCTAAGCGCCAGCTCCTACAATGAGCAGTTCTTC
TRBJ2-1,TRBD2,-,TRBV5-6,CASSLRGLAGRSYNEQFF,TGTGCCAGCAGCTTAAGAGGACTAGCGGGTCGCTCCTACAATGAGCAGTTCTTC
TRBJ2-7,TRBD1,-,TRBV5-1,CASSLRPGGVYEQYF,TGCGCCAGCAGCTTGCGGCCAGGGGGTGTCTACGAGCAGTACTTC
TRBJ2-7,-,-,TRBV14,CASSLRRDSSYEQYF,TGTGCCAGCAGCCTAAGGAGAGACAGTTCCTACGAGCAGTACTTC
TRBJ2-4,TRBD1,few,TRBV25-1,CASSPDRVTQYF,TGTGCCAGCAGTCCGGACAGGGTTACTCAGTACTTC
TRBJ1-1,-,-,TRBV7-9,CASTLELMNTEAFF,TGTGCCAGCACTCTAGAGCTTATGAACACTGAAGCTTTCTTT
TRBJ1-1,TRBD1,-,TRBV11-2,CASSEGQGNTEAFF,TGTGCCAGCAGCGAAGGACAGGGGAACACTGAAGCTTTCTTT
TRBJ2-1,TRBD2,-,TRBV7-8,CASSSASGSSYNEQFF,TGTGCCAGCAGCTCAGCTAGCGGGAGCTCCTACAATGAGCAGTTCTTC
TRBJ2-5,TRBD2,-,TRBV5-1,CASSTSTSGGLGETQYF,TGCGCCAGCAGCACCTCGACTAGCGGGGGGCTAGGGGAGACCCAGTACTTC
TRBJ1-3,-,-,TRBV10-3,CAISDSSGNTIYF,TGTGCCATCAGTGACAGCTCGGGGAACACCATATATTTT
TRBJ2-7,-,-,TRBV18,CASSPEQGGWEQYF,TGTGCCAGCTCACCGGAACAGGGAGGGTGGGAGCAGTACTTC
TRBJ1-4,-,-,TRBV28,CASSLSTVATNEKLFF,TGTGCCAGCAGTTTATCAACGGTTGCAACTAATGAAAAACTGTTTTTT
TRBJ2-3,-,-,TRBV27,CASSFTLGTSTDTQYF,TGTGCCAGCAGTTTTACACTAGGTACTAGCACAGATACGCAGTATTTT
TRBJ1-4,TRBD1,-,TRBV15,CATSRGDRGPSATNEKLFF,TGTGCCACCAGCAGGGGGGACAGGGGGCCCTCTGCAACTAATGAAAAACTGTTTTTT